The clone carrying this TCR beta chain was detected a few times. V was cut by 6 bases and J by 3 bases, with 8 bases left in between. CDR1 is KGHSH, CDR2 LQKENI, per germline. This CDR3 comprises 12 residues. Repertoires were generated with immunoSEQ multiplex PCR, while TCRdb's copy carries only in-frame clones and drops some. The sample records some 790,000 clones, over 60% being singletons. This sample was taken from a study of shared clonotypes between healthy human individuals. The sequence derives from a woman in her thirties in good health. The rearrangement joins TRBV18 to TRBJ2-5, with D uncertain. Material: memory CD4+ T cells sorted from blood. Subset denoted: CD45RA-negative fraction. The CDR3 nucleotides are TGTGCCAGCTCCCCTGGGGAAGAGACCCAGTACTTC. Translation gives CASSPGEETQYF.